This T cell receptor (beta chain) originates from a study of cytomegalovirus exposure and HLA in healthy donors (dated by TCRdb to 2016 to 2017). General notes on the study: An earlier analysis of fewer than 750 of the donors reported around 280 Gb of sequence data and 90 million to 120 million unique TCR beta sequences obtained from about 180 million T cells. Donor age, sex, ethnicity and CMV serostatus were compiled alongside the repertoire data. Both class I and class II loci were covered by HLA typing, at four-digit resolution. About 5 DR-DQ haplotypes were handled as single units for association and clustering, since linkage in the cohort was strong. The study aimed to test whether signatures of past pathogen exposure could be identified by cataloging public T cell receptors. The T cell repertoires of 670 or so subjects were profiled by immunosequencing and related to cytomegalovirus serostatus. Typing coverage differed by locus: A, B, C, DRB1 and DQB1 were typed in roughly 629-640 donors, DQA1 in 500 to 550, DPA1 in over 600, and DPB1 in 450 to 480. The genetic ancestry cluster associated with self-reported Caucasian donors included around four fifths of the 398 genotyped donors. A later analysis re-analyzed previously published TCR beta repertoires from several hundred donors and added high-resolution HLA genotyping to study TCR occurrence patterns. To predict cytomegalovirus infection status, the study combined high-throughput TCR immunosequencing, statistical association of individual TCRs with disease status, and machine learning. An early release that covered fewer than 800 HLA-typed donors contained approximately 290 gigabases of sequencing data and 85 million to 100 million unique TCR sequences. Among a few hundred genotyped donors of the cohort, an average of 235,054 unique TCR beta nucleotide sequences were sequenced per donor, around 18% of them non-productive. An earlier analysis of approximately 630 of the donors applied high-throughput TCR beta sequencing to assess whether each TCR beta V gene segment acted as functional or pseudogenic. Rather than drawing on any new phenotypic data, the later analysis identified candidate immune exposures from TCR beta sequences and the way those sequences occurred across donors. All discovery cohort repertoires had been generated on a single sequencing platform. Along with the approximately 670-subject first cohort, a separate validation cohort of over a hundred different subjects was used. A later genetic analysis took genome-wide SNP genotypes for about three fifths of the 666 donors and used that subset as a discovery cohort.

Looking up the germline V gene yields CDR1 SQVTM and CDR2 ANQGSEA. Cut back by 7 bases and 3 bases, the V and J ends lie 19 bases apart. The CDR3, cysteine through phenylalanine, is 14 amino acids long. The entry retains the CDR3 DNA only, 42 bases that are in frame from base 1. What the research found in general, with its limitations: A further reported finding was that TCR beta sequences accurately predicted the HLA-A and HLA-B alleles for most subjects in the first cohort. Because counts were too low, seventeen rarely observed V segments, including chromosome 9 orphons, were left out of the earlier analysis of several hundred of the donors. Cytomegalovirus status was reported to be diagnosed by the classifier with high specificity and sensitivity in both the original and validation cohorts. In a later analysis, the rate of TCR association differed among HLA loci, with DRB1 alleles having the most associated TCRs and HLA-C alleles having the fewest. In a later analysis, about 17,000 TCR beta sequences were associated with specific HLA alleles at a false discovery rate of 0.05. Compared with equally common non-associated chains, HLA-associated TCR beta chains in a later analysis were more clonally expanded and had lower generation probabilities. A later genetic analysis reported fewer N-insertions in productive TCRs among donors in an Asian-associated ancestry cluster than the approximately 670-donor mean. Across donors, most TCR sequences were observed very rarely, whereas some public TCRs were present in many individuals. A later genetic analysis associated a missense DCLRE1C variant with V-gene and J-gene trimming of TCR beta chains, and an independent cohort replicated the association. Several of the top co-occurrence clusters appeared to be linked to parvovirus B19, influenza, CMV and Epstein-Barr virus, according to a later analysis. A later analysis found that most CMV-associated TCR beta chains appeared HLA-restricted, with HLA associations seemingly driven largely by CMV exposure. Sequencing depth was assumed to be roughly uniform across donors in the presence/absence analyses, though that assumption may not hold. Linkage disequilibrium might explain the correlated functional status among segregating V segments, but an unknown experimental factor could not be excluded. The study listed 164 TCR beta chains as associated with cytomegalovirus. A few of the identified cytomegalovirus-associated TCR beta chains were confirmed in vitro to be specific for cytomegalovirus antigens. Because HLA typing was missing for some donors at each locus, association tests included only the typed subset. In an earlier analysis of 587 of the donors, most TCR beta V segments appeared in productive rearrangements about 90% or about 30% of the time, broadly matching IMGT annotations. For the cohort, immune exposure information was limited to CMV serostatus. When HLA alleles, especially DR and DQ, strongly co-occurred, attributing TCR associations to individual alleles was difficult. Only TCR beta chains were sequenced in this cohort, and the absence of alpha or paired-chain data limited detectable features. The 87-base-pair reads could not distinguish some IMGT-functional V segments, including TRBV6-2 and TRBV6-3, so those segments were excluded. The sequencing pipeline was judged likely to have produced a cluster of highly shared sequence variants as a technical artifact. It was suggested by the authors that the approach could potentially be generalized to other disease states and immunological phenotypes.

The cohort comprised 670 or so healthy bone marrow donors. At the time of sampling, all cohort members were nominally healthy, though unrecorded immune exposures were likely present. The donor was CMV seronegative and was included in the group of approximately 350 seronegative cohort members. Every donor gave a peripheral blood sample, and the peripheral blood mononuclear cells from that sample were used for TCR beta sequencing. The Qiagen DNeasy Blood Extraction Kit was used to extract genomic DNA from the blood cell samples. Points on this clone: The antigen it binds to is not known. No much larger clone is present one base from it, and per-base qualities are unavailable.

Library preparation employed the immunoSEQ multiplex PCR assay. A mixture of 60 forward primers for TCR Vbeta segments and 13 reverse primers for TCR Jbeta segments was used in the multiplex PCR. A multiplex PCR assay on genomic DNA amplified the CDR3 region of rearranged TCR beta genes. On the Illumina HiSeq System, the amplified TCR beta libraries were sequenced as 87-base-pair reads. Processing in the source paper ran as follows. A later analysis tallied around 80 million unique TCR beta chains across the approximately 670 repertoires, and some 12 million of those chains were shared by two or more donors. To remove PCR and sequencing errors, raw reads were error-corrected and collapsed into unique sequences using a nearest-neighbor algorithm that merged closely related sequences. CDR3 sequences were aligned to IMGT reference sequences to assign V, D and J gene segments. For a sequence to be retained, a match of at least six nucleotides to both a V gene segment and a J gene segment was required. A rearrangement was called productive if the CDR3 had no stop codons and remained in frame with V and J, and every other rearrangement was called non-productive. Following IMGT convention, CDR3 was defined as the stretch from the second conserved V-encoded cysteine up to the conserved J-encoded phenylalanine. The earlier analysis of fewer than 700 of the donors excluded sequences that lacked an unambiguous match to a single V gene segment. An earlier analysis of over 450 of the donors classified V segments as functional when productive rearrangements were above 56.7% and as segregating when the standard deviation between donors was above 5%. To diagnose cytomegalovirus status from the catalog of TCR beta chain sequences, a statistical classification framework was built. A later analysis assigned V and J genes by comparing TCR nucleotide sequences with IMGT/GENE-DB human TR gene sequences. A later analysis assigned CDR3 sequences and most-parsimonious VDJ recombination scenarios with the TCRdist pipeline. In a later analysis, each TCR beta chain was defined by its CDR3 amino acid sequence together with its V-gene family, and reads lacking a unique V-gene family were excluded. In a later analysis, approximately 640 highly shared, low-generation-probability nucleotide sequences were removed to address suspected cross-contamination and a sequencing artifact. In a later analysis, a clonal expansion index was calculated for each public chain from normalized within-repertoire ranks of inferred template counts. A later analysis computed generation probabilities with a VDJ recombination model fitted to out-of-frame rearrangements, and checked the results against IGoR. In a later analysis, TCR-TCR, TCR-HLA and TCR-CMV co-occurrence was scored with hypergeometric tests, and a repertoire-size bias correction was applied to TCR pairs. In a later analysis, false discovery rates were estimated by permuting HLA or CMV assignments 20 times. In a later analysis, co-occurring TCRs were grouped using DBSCAN, with TCRdist sequence similarity added in when clustering inside HLA-allele-positive subsets. For co-occurrence clustering, repertoires with fewer than 30,000 or more than 120,000 public chains were excluded, along with roughly 5 repertoires with anomalous nucleotide sharing. In TCRdb, the immuneACCESS table is reduced to in-frame sequences with V and J assigned. These tables do not hold every clone; where another copy was compared, an unresolved V gene accounts for under half, and the others remain unexplained. Clone size and the V and J calls come from that table; the DNA yielded D and trimming. The sample data list approximately 89,000 clones, and around four fifths of these were observed just once. The ten top clones hold more than 1.3% of the sample.

The chain links TRBV29-1 with TRBJ2-7, with a weak D call of TRBD1 (6 bases match). This sequence was found in a male donor in good health and CMV-seronegative. Source material: PBMCs. For the CDR3, the sequence is CSARDTHTGYEQYF. The nucleotides read TGCAGCGCACGGGACACTCATACAGGCTACGAGCAGTACTTC.